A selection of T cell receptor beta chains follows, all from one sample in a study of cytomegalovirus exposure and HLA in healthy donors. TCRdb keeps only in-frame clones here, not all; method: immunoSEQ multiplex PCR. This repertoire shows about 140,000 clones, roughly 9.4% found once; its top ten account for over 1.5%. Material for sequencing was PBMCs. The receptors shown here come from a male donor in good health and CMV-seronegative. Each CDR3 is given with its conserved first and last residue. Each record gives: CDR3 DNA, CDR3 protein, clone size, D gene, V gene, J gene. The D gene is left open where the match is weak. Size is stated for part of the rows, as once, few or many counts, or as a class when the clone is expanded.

cdr3_nt: TGTGCCAGCAGCCTCAGGGGGAACACTGAAGCTTTCTTT
cdr3_aa: CASSLRGNTEAFF
clone_size: .
d_call: .
v_call: TRBV7-3
j_call: TRBJ1-1

cdr3_nt: TGTGCCAGCAGTCGAATCGTGAGCTCTGGAAACACCATATATTTT
cdr3_aa: CASSRIVSSGNTIYF
clone_size: .
d_call: .
v_call: TRBV2
j_call: TRBJ1-3

cdr3_nt: TGTGCCAGCAGCTCTACTGGAAACACCATATATTTT
cdr3_aa: CASSSTGNTIYF
clone_size: .
d_call: .
v_call: TRBV7-3
j_call: TRBJ1-3

cdr3_nt: TGTGCCAGCAGCCAAGAGTCCGCTCTACTGAACACTGAAGCTTTCTTT
cdr3_aa: CASSQESALLNTEAFF
clone_size: .
d_call: .
v_call: TRBV4-2
j_call: TRBJ1-1

cdr3_nt: TGTGCCAGCAGCCACGGGACTAGCGGGGCAGAGCAGTTCTTC
cdr3_aa: CASSHGTSGAEQFF
clone_size: few
d_call: TRBD2
v_call: TRBV4-2
j_call: TRBJ2-1

cdr3_nt: TGCGCCAGCAGCTTAGGGGGATCGACCGGGGAGCTGTTTTTT
cdr3_aa: CASSLGGSTGELFF
clone_size: few
d_call: .
v_call: TRBV5-1
j_call: TRBJ2-2

cdr3_nt: TGCGCCAGCAGCTTGACTAGCGGGACAGTCGGGGAGCTGTTTTTT
cdr3_aa: CASSLTSGTVGELFF
clone_size: few
d_call: TRBD2
v_call: TRBV5-1
j_call: TRBJ2-2

cdr3_nt: TGCAGCGTAAGGGGGCCGGGGGGGAATGAGCAGTTCTTC
cdr3_aa: CSVRGPGGNEQFF
clone_size: .
d_call: .
v_call: TRBV29-1
j_call: TRBJ2-1

cdr3_nt: TGTGCCAGCAGCTCCCTGGGCAGGGGGCGAGGCACAGATACGCAGTATTTT
cdr3_aa: CASSSLGRGRGTDTQYF
clone_size: few
d_call: TRBD1
v_call: TRBV13
j_call: TRBJ2-3

cdr3_nt: TGCGCCAGCAGCCAAGGTGGAGGGAGGGGTACTGGAAACACCATATATTTT
cdr3_aa: CASSQGGGRGTGNTIYF
clone_size: few
d_call: .
v_call: TRBV4-1
j_call: TRBJ1-3

cdr3_nt: TGTGCCAGCAGCGGGGACAGGGGGGCCCCTTCTGGCTACACCTTC
cdr3_aa: CASSGDRGAPSGYTF
clone_size: few
d_call: TRBD1
v_call: TRBV9
j_call: TRBJ1-2

cdr3_nt: TGTGCCAGCAGCCAAGTACTAGCGGGAGGATCGAATGAGCAGTTCTTC
cdr3_aa: CASSQVLAGGSNEQFF
clone_size: few
d_call: TRBD2
v_call: TRBV4-2
j_call: TRBJ2-1

cdr3_nt: TGCGCCAGCAGCCAAGATCAAGGGGGGGAGAACACTGAAGCTTTCTTT
cdr3_aa: CASSQDQGGENTEAFF
clone_size: few
d_call: .
v_call: TRBV4-3
j_call: TRBJ1-1

cdr3_nt: TGTGCCAGCAGCCGGGCGGAGGGGCCAACATCCTACAATGAGCAGTTCTTC
cdr3_aa: CASSRAEGPTSYNEQFF
clone_size: few
d_call: .
v_call: TRBV5-4
j_call: TRBJ2-1

cdr3_nt: TGCGCCAGCAGCCAAGATTACGCGGTCACTGGAAACACCATATATTTT
cdr3_aa: CASSQDYAVTGNTIYF
clone_size: .
d_call: .
v_call: TRBV4-1
j_call: TRBJ1-3

cdr3_nt: TGTGCCAGCAGCTTAAAGGCTAGCGGGATAAACGCGCAGTATTTT
cdr3_aa: CASSLKASGINAQYF
clone_size: few
d_call: TRBD2
v_call: TRBV7-2
j_call: TRBJ2-3

cdr3_nt: TGCGCCAGCAGCTTGGGGGGAAGGGGCCTGAACACTGAAGCTTTCTTT
cdr3_aa: CASSLGGRGLNTEAFF
clone_size: few
d_call: .
v_call: TRBV5-1
j_call: TRBJ1-1

cdr3_nt: TGTGCCAGCAGTGACAGGGGGCTCAGCAATCAGCCCCAGCATTTT
cdr3_aa: CASSDRGLSNQPQHF
clone_size: few
d_call: TRBD1
v_call: TRBV2
j_call: TRBJ1-5

cdr3_nt: TGTGCCAGCAATGTGGAGCGATTCGGGGAGCAGTACTTC
cdr3_aa: CASNVERFGEQYF
clone_size: few
d_call: .
v_call: TRBV6-1
j_call: TRBJ2-7

cdr3_nt: TGCGCCAGCAGCCAAGTAGGTCCAGGGCATAATCAGCCCCAGCATTTT
cdr3_aa: CASSQVGPGHNQPQHF
clone_size: few
d_call: .
v_call: TRBV4-1
j_call: TRBJ1-5

cdr3_nt: TGTGCCAGCGGAGGATCTACTGGAAACACCATATATTTT
cdr3_aa: CASGGSTGNTIYF
clone_size: .
d_call: .
v_call: TRBV11-1
j_call: TRBJ1-3

cdr3_nt: TGTGCCAGCAGTCCCTCGGGACTAGCGGACTACGAGCAGTACTTC
cdr3_aa: CASSPSGLADYEQYF
clone_size: few
d_call: TRBD2
v_call: TRBV6-5
j_call: TRBJ2-7

cdr3_nt: TGTGCCAGTTCGTACAGGGGATATGGGGCCAACGTCCTGACTTTC
cdr3_aa: CASSYRGYGANVLTF
clone_size: .
d_call: TRBD1
v_call: TRBV19
j_call: TRBJ2-6

cdr3_nt: TGTGCCAGCAGTGAAGATGTGCTATCCACAGATACGCAGTATTTT
cdr3_aa: CASSEDVLSTDTQYF
clone_size: .
d_call: .
v_call: TRBV2
j_call: TRBJ2-3

cdr3_nt: TGTGCCATCAGTGGTCGGGAGGCCCCTTCTAGCACAGATACGCAGTATTTT
cdr3_aa: CAISGREAPSSTDTQYF
clone_size: .
d_call: TRBD2
v_call: TRBV10-3
j_call: TRBJ2-3

cdr3_nt: TGTGCCAGCAGCCAAGCCACAGGGGTCCCGTACTTC
cdr3_aa: CASSQATGVPYF
clone_size: few
d_call: TRBD1
v_call: TRBV4-2
j_call: TRBJ2-7

cdr3_nt: TGTGCCAGCAGTTTCGGGTCGTTGGGTGAGCAGTTCTTC
cdr3_aa: CASSFGSLGEQFF
clone_size: few
d_call: .
v_call: TRBV27
j_call: TRBJ2-1

cdr3_nt: TGTGCCAGCAGTTTGTGGAGGGGGGGGCAAGAGACCCAGTACTTC
cdr3_aa: CASSLWRGGQETQYF
clone_size: .
d_call: .
v_call: TRBV28
j_call: TRBJ2-5

cdr3_nt: TGTGCCAGCAGCGGGCCTTCCTCTGGGGCCAACGTCCTGACTTTC
cdr3_aa: CASSGPSSGANVLTF
clone_size: few
d_call: .
v_call: TRBV9
j_call: TRBJ2-6

cdr3_nt: TGTGCCAGCAGTGAATCCCGACAGGTTTCGAATGAAGCTTTCTTT
cdr3_aa: CASSESRQVSNEAFF
clone_size: .
d_call: .
v_call: TRBV25-1
j_call: TRBJ1-1

cdr3_nt: TGTGCCAGTATGGACAGATCCTTTGCCAACACCATATATTTT
cdr3_aa: CASMDRSFANTIYF
clone_size: .
d_call: .
v_call: TRBV19
j_call: TRBJ1-3

cdr3_nt: TGTGCCAGTAGTACATTGGGAGATCAGCCCCAGCATTTT
cdr3_aa: CASSTLGDQPQHF
clone_size: .
d_call: .
v_call: TRBV19
j_call: TRBJ1-5

cdr3_nt: TGTGCCAGCAGCCTCCACCCACAGATCTCCTACGAGCAGTACTTC
cdr3_aa: CASSLHPQISYEQYF
clone_size: few
d_call: .
v_call: TRBV5-7
j_call: TRBJ2-7

cdr3_nt: TGTGCCAGCAAGGGACAGGGCTACGAGCAGTACTTC
cdr3_aa: CASKGQGYEQYF
clone_size: few
d_call: TRBD1
v_call: TRBV28
j_call: TRBJ2-7

cdr3_nt: TGTGCCAGCAGACGGCAGGGGTCCACAGATACGCAGTATTTT
cdr3_aa: CASRRQGSTDTQYF
clone_size: .
d_call: .
v_call: TRBV7-2
j_call: TRBJ2-3

cdr3_nt: TGTGCCAGCAGTGAACAGGGGGCGGCGAACACCGGGGAGCTGTTTTTT
cdr3_aa: CASSEQGAANTGELFF
clone_size: .
d_call: TRBD1
v_call: TRBV6-1
j_call: TRBJ2-2

cdr3_nt: TGTGCCAGCAGCCCTAACAGGGTTCGGGAAAACACTGAAGCTTTCTTT
cdr3_aa: CASSPNRVRENTEAFF
clone_size: few
d_call: .
v_call: TRBV7-2
j_call: TRBJ1-1

cdr3_nt: TGTGCCAGCAGTACAGGGGTTGGTGAAGCTTTCTTT
cdr3_aa: CASSTGVGEAFF
clone_size: few
d_call: TRBD1
v_call: TRBV28
j_call: TRBJ1-1

cdr3_nt: TGTGCCAGCAGCCCGAGGACAGGGAACCCCTACGAGCAGTACTTC
cdr3_aa: CASSPRTGNPYEQYF
clone_size: .
d_call: TRBD1
v_call: TRBV7-3
j_call: TRBJ2-7

cdr3_nt: TGTGCCAGCAGCCACTTCCGGGACAGAAAGCGGGGGACCCGCACAGATACGCAGTATTTT
cdr3_aa: CASSHFRDRKRGTRTDTQYF
clone_size: .
d_call: .
v_call: TRBV7-8
j_call: TRBJ2-3

cdr3_nt: TGTGCCAGCAGGCGAGGTGTGTACAATCAGCCCCAGCATTTT
cdr3_aa: CASRRGVYNQPQHF
clone_size: few
d_call: .
v_call: TRBV6-1
j_call: TRBJ1-5

cdr3_nt: TGCGCCAGCAAGCCCGCTGACAGGGGACGGGATGGCTACACCTTC
cdr3_aa: CASKPADRGRDGYTF
clone_size: few
d_call: TRBD1
v_call: TRBV4-3
j_call: TRBJ1-2

cdr3_nt: TGTGCCAGCAGCGTAGATGGAGGACCGCAAGGCTACACCTTC
cdr3_aa: CASSVDGGPQGYTF
clone_size: few
d_call: .
v_call: TRBV9
j_call: TRBJ1-2

cdr3_nt: TGCGCCAGCAGGGGAGGGAACACAGATACGCAGTATTTT
cdr3_aa: CASRGGNTDTQYF
clone_size: few
d_call: TRBD2
v_call: TRBV5-1
j_call: TRBJ2-3

cdr3_nt: TGTGCCAGCAGCCGGAGTTCGACAGAAGAAGCTTTCTTT
cdr3_aa: CASSRSSTEEAFF
clone_size: .
d_call: .
v_call: TRBV7-2
j_call: TRBJ1-1

cdr3_nt: TGTGCCAGCAGCTCGAAACCGACAGGACCACACGAGCAGTACTTC
cdr3_aa: CASSSKPTGPHEQYF
clone_size: .
d_call: .
v_call: TRBV7-6
j_call: TRBJ2-7

cdr3_nt: TGTGCCAGCAGCCACAGGGTTCGAGGCTACACCTTC
cdr3_aa: CASSHRVRGYTF
clone_size: few
d_call: .
v_call: TRBV6-5
j_call: TRBJ1-2

cdr3_nt: TGTGCCAGCAGTGCCAATGGGAGGGATCAGCCCCAGCATTTT
cdr3_aa: CASSANGRDQPQHF
clone_size: many
d_call: .
v_call: TRBV2
j_call: TRBJ1-5

cdr3_nt: TGCGCCAGCAGCCAAGGTCGGCGGAGCTCCTACAATGAGCAGTTCTTC
cdr3_aa: CASSQGRRSSYNEQFF
clone_size: few
d_call: .
v_call: TRBV4-3
j_call: TRBJ2-1

cdr3_nt: TGTGCCAGCAGTGGCCAAGGAGGCGCCAGCACCGGGGAGCTGTTTTTT
cdr3_aa: CASSGQGGASTGELFF
clone_size: few
d_call: .
v_call: TRBV6-1
j_call: TRBJ2-2

cdr3_nt: TGTGCCAGCAGTTTAGGCCGCGGGGGCCGGCCCCAGCATTTT
cdr3_aa: CASSLGRGGRPQHF
clone_size: .
d_call: .
v_call: TRBV27
j_call: TRBJ1-5

cdr3_nt: TGTGCCAGCAGCCTTGACGGCGGGACAGTAAATTCACCCCTCCACTTT
cdr3_aa: CASSLDGGTVNSPLHF
clone_size: few
d_call: TRBD1
v_call: TRBV4-2
j_call: TRBJ1-6

cdr3_nt: TGTGCCAGCTCCCTAGCGGGACCAGCTAGGTATGAGCAGTTCTTC
cdr3_aa: CASSLAGPARYEQFF
clone_size: few
d_call: TRBD2
v_call: TRBV28
j_call: TRBJ2-1

cdr3_nt: TGTGCCAGCAGCTACCAACCCCGCGGCACTGAAGCTTTCTTT
cdr3_aa: CASSYQPRGTEAFF
clone_size: few
d_call: .
v_call: TRBV6-5
j_call: TRBJ1-1

cdr3_nt: TGTGCCAGCAGCCCGACGGGCTCTGGGGCCAACGTCCTGACTTTC
cdr3_aa: CASSPTGSGANVLTF
clone_size: few
d_call: .
v_call: TRBV5-6
j_call: TRBJ2-6

cdr3_nt: TGTGCCAGCAGCACGCGGACAGGAGACTATGGCTACACCTTC
cdr3_aa: CASSTRTGDYGYTF
clone_size: .
d_call: TRBD1
v_call: TRBV4-2
j_call: TRBJ1-2

cdr3_nt: TGTGCCAGCAGTCCAACGACAGGGGGCTTCTACGAGCAGTACTTC
cdr3_aa: CASSPTTGGFYEQYF
clone_size: few
d_call: TRBD1
v_call: TRBV5-4
j_call: TRBJ2-7

cdr3_nt: TGTGCCAGCAGCCCGAAGGTCAGGTATGGCACTGAAGCTTTCTTT
cdr3_aa: CASSPKVRYGTEAFF
clone_size: few
d_call: .
v_call: TRBV7-9
j_call: TRBJ1-1

cdr3_nt: TGTGCCAGCAGGTTGAACCGGGACAGGGCCTCACCCCTCCACTTT
cdr3_aa: CASRLNRDRASPLHF
clone_size: .
d_call: TRBD1
v_call: TRBV7-2
j_call: TRBJ1-6